One T cell receptor beta chain is described in this entry. CDR3 length equals 14 residues. Per germline, CDR1 SNHLY and CDR2 FYNNEI. The V gene lost 6 bases and the J gene lost 6 bases, with 17 bases spanning the gap. For the second PCR, which ran for about 6 to 11 cycles, a sample-barcoded 5' primer and a J-beta primer mix were used. TCRdb analysed the 5' RACE reads with MiXCR anew, one entry per CDR3 protein. The sample has about 1.5 million distinct CDR3 sequences; less than 45% are singletons. The data belong to a study of blood T cells in healthy people across ages. The source material was blood. The gene calls are TRBV2 and TRBJ1-1; possibly TRBD1 for D (5 bases). This receptor was obtained from a woman under 30 in good health. CDR3 coding DNA: TGTGCCAGCAGCAAGGAGGGTGGGGGAGCTGAAGCTTTCTTT. This gives the protein CASSKEGGGAEAFF. Full variable domain (remainder filled in from reference TRBV2 and TRBJ1-1): EPEVTQTPSHQVTQMGQEVILRCVPISNHLYFYWYRQILGQKVEFLVSFYNNEISEKSEIFDDQFSVERPDGSNFTLKIRSTKLEDSAMYFCASSKEGGGAEAFFGQGTRLTVV.